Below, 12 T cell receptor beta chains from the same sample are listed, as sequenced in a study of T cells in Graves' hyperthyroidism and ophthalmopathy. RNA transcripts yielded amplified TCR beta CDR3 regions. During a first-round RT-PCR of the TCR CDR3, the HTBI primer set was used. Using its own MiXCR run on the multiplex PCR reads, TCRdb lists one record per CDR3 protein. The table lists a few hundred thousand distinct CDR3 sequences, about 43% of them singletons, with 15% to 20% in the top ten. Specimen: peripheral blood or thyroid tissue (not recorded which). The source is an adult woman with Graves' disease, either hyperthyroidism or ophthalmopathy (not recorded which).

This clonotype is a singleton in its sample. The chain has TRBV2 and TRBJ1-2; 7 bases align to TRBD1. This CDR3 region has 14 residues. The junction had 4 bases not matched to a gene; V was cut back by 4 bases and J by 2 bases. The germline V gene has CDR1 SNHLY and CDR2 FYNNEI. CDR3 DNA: TGTGCCAGCAGTGTTGACAGGGCCAACTATGGCTACACCTTC. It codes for CASSVDRANYGYTF.

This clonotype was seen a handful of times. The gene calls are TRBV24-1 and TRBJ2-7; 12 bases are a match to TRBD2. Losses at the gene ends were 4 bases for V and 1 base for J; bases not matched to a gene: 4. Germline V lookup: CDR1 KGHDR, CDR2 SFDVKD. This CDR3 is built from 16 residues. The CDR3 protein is CATSEEGLAGSYEQYF. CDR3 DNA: TGTGCCACCAGTGAAGAGGGACTAGCGGGTTCCTACGAGCAGTACTTC.

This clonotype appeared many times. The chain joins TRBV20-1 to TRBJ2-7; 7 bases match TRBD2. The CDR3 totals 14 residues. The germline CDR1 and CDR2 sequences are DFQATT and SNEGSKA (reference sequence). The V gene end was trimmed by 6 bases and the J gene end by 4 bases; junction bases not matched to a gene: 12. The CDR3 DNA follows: TGCAGTGCCACTGCCATTCGCGGGGGTTACGAGCAGTACTTC. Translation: CSATAIRGGYEQYF.

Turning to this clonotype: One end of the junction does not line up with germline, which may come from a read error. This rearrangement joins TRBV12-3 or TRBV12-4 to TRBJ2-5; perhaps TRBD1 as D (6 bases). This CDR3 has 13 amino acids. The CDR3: CVSSLRGQETQYF. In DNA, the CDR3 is TGTGTCAGCAGTTTGAGGGGGCAAGAGACCCAGTACTTC.

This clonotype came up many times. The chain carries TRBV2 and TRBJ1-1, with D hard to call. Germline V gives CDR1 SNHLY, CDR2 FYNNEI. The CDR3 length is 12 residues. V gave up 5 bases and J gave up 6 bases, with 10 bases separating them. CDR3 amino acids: CASSYNRAEAFF. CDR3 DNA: TGTGCCAGCAGTTATAACAGAGCTGAAGCTTTCTTT.

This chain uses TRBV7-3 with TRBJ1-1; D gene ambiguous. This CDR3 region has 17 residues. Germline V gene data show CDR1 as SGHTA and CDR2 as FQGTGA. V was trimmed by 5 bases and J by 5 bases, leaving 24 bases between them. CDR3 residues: CASSPPLGSRSITEAFF. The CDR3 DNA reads TGTGCCAGCAGCCCCCCTTTGGGCAGCCGGTCGATTACTGAAGCTTTCTTT.

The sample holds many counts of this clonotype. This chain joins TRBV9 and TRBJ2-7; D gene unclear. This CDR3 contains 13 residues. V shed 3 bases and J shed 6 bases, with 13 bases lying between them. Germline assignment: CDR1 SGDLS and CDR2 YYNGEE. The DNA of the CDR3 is TGTGCCAGCAGCGATGCCCCCCTAGGCGAGCAGTACTTC. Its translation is CASSDAPLGEQYF.

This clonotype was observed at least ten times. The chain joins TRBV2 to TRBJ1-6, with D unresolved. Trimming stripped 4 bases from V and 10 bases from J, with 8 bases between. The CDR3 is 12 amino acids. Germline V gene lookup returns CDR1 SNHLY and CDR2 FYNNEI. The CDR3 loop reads CASSVGRSPLHF. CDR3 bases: TGTGCCAGCAGTGTGGGGAGGTCACCCCTCCACTTT.

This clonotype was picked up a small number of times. The CDR3 nucleotides read TGTGCCAGCAGCAATATGGGGGATCAGCCCCAGCATTTT. Translation gives CASSNMGDQPQHF. J is TRBJ1-5 and V is TRBV25-1, with a possible D match to TRBD1 (5 bases). The ends were cut back, 6 bases at V and 5 bases at J, with 11 bases in the middle. Germline-derived CDR1 and CDR2 are MGHDK and SYGVNS. The CDR3 consists of 13 residues.

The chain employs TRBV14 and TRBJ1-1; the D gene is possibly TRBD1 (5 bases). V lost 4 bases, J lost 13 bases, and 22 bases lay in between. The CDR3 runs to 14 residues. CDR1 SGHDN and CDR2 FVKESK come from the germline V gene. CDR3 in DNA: TGTGCCAGCAGCCCGGTTCCGGGACCGCGGCTCATTTTCTTT. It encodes CASSPVPGPRLIFF.

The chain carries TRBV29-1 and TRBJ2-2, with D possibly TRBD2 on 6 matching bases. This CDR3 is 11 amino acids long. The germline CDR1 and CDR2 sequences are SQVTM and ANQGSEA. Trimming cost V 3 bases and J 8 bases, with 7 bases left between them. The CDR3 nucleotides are TGCAGCGTTGAGGGAGGAGGGGAGCTGTTTTTT. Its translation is CSVEGGGELFF.

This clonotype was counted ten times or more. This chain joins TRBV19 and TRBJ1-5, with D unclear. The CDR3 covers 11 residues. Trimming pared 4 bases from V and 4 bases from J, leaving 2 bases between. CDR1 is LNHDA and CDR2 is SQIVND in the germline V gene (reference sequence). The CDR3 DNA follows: TGTGCCAGTAGTACTAATCAGCCCCAGCATTTT. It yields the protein CASSTNQPQHF.